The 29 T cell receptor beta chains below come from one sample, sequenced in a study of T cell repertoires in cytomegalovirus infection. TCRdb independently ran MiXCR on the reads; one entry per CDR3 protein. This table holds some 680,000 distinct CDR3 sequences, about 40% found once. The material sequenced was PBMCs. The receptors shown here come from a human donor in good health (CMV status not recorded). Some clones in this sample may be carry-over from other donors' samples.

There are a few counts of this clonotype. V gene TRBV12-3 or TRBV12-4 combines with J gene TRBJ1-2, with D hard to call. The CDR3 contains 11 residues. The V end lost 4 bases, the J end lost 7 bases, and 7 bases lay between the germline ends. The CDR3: CASSSSFGYTF. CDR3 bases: TGTGCCAGCAGTTCCTCGTTTGGCTACACCTTC.

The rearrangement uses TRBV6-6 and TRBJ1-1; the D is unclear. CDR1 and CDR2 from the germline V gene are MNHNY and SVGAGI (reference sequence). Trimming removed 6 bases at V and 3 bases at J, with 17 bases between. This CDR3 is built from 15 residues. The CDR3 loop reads CASRSNRFLDTEAFF. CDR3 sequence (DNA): TGTGCCAGCAGGTCCAACCGGTTCCTCGACACTGAAGCTTTCTTT.

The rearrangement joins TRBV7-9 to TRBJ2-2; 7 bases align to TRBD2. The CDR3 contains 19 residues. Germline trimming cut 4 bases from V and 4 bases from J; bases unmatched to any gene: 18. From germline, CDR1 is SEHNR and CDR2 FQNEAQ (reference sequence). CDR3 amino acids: CASSSTRLPRASGTGELFF. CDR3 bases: TGTGCCAGCAGCTCGACTCGCCTTCCCAGGGCTAGCGGCACCGGGGAGCTGTTTTTT.

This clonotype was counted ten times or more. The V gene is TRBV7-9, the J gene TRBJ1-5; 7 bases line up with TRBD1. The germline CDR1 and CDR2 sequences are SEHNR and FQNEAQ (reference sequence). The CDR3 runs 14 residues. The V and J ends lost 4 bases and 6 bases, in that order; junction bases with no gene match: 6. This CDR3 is CASSSTGRGQPQHF. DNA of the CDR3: TGTGCCAGCAGCTCGACAGGGAGAGGTCAGCCCCAGCATTTT.

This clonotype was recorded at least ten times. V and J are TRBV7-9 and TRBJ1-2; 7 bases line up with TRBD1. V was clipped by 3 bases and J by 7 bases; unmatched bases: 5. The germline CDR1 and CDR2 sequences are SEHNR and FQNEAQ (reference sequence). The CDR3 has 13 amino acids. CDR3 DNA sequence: TGTGCCAGCAGCTTGGGGACAGCTTTTGGCTACACCTTC. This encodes CASSLGTAFGYTF.

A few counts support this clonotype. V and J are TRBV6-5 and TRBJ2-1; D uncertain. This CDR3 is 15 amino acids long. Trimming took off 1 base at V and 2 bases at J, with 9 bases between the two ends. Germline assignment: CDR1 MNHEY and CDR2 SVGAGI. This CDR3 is CASSYWQTTYNEQFF. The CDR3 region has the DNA TGTGCCAGCAGTTACTGGCAGACCACCTACAATGAGCAGTTCTTC.

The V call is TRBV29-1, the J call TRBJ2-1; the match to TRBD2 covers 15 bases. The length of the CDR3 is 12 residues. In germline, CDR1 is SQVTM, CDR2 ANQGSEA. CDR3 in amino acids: CSGTSGRREQFF. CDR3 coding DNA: TGCAGTGGGACTAGCGGGAGGCGTGAGCAGTTCTTC.

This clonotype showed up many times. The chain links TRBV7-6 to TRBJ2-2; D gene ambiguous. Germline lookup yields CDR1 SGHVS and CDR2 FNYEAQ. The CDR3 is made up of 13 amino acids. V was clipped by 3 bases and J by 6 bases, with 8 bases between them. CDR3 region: CASSFSIAGELFF. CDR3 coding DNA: TGTGCCAGCAGCTTTTCAATTGCCGGGGAGCTGTTTTTT. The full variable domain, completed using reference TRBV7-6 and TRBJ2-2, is GAGVSQSPRYKVTKRGQDVALRCDPISGHVSLYWYRQALGQGPEFLTYFNYEAQQDKSGLPNDRFSAERPEGSISTLTIQRTEQRDSAMYRCASSFSIAGELFFGEGSRLTVL.

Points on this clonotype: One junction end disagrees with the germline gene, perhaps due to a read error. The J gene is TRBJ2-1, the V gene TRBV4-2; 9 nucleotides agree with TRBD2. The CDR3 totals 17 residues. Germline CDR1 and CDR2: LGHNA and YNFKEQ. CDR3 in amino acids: CASSRGLALLNYNGQFF. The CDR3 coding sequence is TGTGCCAGCAGCCGGGGACTAGCCCTCCTCAACTACAATGGGCAGTTCTTC.

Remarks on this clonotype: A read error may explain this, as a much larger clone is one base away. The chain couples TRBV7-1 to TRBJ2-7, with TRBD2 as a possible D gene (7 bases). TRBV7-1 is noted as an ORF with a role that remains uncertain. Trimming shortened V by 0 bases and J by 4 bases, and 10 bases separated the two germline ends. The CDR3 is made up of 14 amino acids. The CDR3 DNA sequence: TGTGCCAGCAGCTCAGCAGGGGGACTATACGAGCAGTACTTC. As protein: CASSSAGGLYEQYF.

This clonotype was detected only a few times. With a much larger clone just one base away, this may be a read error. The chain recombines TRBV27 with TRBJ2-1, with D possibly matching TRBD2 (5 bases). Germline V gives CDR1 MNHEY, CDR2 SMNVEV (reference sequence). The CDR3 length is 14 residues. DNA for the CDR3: TGTGCCAGCAGCTCACTAGGCTCCTACAAGGAGCAGTTCTTC. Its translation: CASSSLGSYKEQFF.

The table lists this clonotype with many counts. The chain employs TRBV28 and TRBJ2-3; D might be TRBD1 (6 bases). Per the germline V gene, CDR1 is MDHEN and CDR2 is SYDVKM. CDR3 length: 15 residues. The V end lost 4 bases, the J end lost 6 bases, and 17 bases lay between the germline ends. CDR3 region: CASSYLDRTPDTQYF. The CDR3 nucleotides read TGTGCCAGCAGTTATCTCGACAGGACTCCGGATACGCAGTATTTT.

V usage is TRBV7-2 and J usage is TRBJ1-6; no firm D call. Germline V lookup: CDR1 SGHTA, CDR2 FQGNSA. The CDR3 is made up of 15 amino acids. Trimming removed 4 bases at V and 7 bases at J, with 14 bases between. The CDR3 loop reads CASSSHPPENSPLHF. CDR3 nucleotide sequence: TGTGCCAGCAGCTCCCACCCGCCCGAGAATTCACCCCTCCACTTT.

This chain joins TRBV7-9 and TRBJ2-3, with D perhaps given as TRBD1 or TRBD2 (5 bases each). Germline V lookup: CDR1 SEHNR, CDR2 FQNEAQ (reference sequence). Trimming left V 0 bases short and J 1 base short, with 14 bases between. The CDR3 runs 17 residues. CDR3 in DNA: TGTGCCAGCAGCTTAGCGCTAAAGTGGGACGGCACAGATACGCAGTATTTT. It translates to CASSLALKWDGTDTQYF.

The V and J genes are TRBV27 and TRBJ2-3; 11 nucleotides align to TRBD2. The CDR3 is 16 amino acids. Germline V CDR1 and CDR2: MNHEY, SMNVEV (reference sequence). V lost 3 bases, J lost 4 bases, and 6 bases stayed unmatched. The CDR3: CASSFWASGRSDTQYF. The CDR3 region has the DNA TGTGCCAGCAGTTTTTGGGCTAGCGGGAGGTCAGATACGCAGTATTTT.

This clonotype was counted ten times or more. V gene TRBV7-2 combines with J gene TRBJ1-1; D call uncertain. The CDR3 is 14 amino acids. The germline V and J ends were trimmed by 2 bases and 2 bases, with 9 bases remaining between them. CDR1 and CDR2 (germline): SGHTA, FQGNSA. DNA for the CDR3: TGTGCCAGCAGCTTAAAATCCCTCAACACTGAAGCTTTCTTT. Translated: CASSLKSLNTEAFF.

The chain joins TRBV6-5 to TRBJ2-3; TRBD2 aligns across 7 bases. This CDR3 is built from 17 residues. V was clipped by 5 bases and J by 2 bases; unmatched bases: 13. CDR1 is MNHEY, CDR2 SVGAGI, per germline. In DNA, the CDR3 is TGTGCCAGCAGTACCCGCCGCCTAGCGGAGTACACAGATACGCAGTATTTT. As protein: CASSTRRLAEYTDTQYF.

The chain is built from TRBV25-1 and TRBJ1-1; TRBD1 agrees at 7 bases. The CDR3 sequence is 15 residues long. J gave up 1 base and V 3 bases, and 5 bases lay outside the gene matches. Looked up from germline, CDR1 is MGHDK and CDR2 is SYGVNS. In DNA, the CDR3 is TGTGCCAGCAGTGACCAAGGGACAGCGAACACTGAAGCTTTCTTT. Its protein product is CASSDQGTANTEAFF.

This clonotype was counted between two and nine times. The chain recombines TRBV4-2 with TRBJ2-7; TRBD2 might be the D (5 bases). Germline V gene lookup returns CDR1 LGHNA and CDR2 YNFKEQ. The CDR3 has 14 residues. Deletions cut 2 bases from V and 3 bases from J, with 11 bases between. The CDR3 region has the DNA TGTGCCAGCAGCCAAAACTTCCGGGGCTACGAGCAGTACTTC. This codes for CASSQNFRGYEQYF.

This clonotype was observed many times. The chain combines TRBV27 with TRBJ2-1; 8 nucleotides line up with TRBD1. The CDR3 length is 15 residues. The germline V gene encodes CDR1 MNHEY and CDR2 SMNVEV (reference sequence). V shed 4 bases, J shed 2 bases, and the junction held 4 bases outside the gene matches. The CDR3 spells CASSSGQGPYNEQFF. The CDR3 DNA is TGTGCCAGCAGTTCTGGACAGGGTCCCTACAATGAGCAGTTCTTC.

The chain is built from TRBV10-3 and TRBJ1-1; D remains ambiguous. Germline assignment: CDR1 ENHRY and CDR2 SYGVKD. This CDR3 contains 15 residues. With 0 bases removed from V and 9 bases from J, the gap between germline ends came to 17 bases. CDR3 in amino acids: CAISESIYREEQAFF. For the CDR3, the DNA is TGTGCCATCAGTGAGTCGATATACCGGGAAGAACAAGCTTTCTTT.

CDR3 residues: CASSPRATAYEQYF. CDR3 nucleotides: TGTGCCAGCAGCCCCAGGGCGACAGCCTACGAGCAGTACTTC. The chain recombines TRBV5-5 with TRBJ2-7, with a weak D call TRBD1 (5 bases). The CDR3 totals 14 residues. Germline CDR1 SGHKS, CDR2 YYEKEE (reference sequence). With 4 bases removed from V and 2 bases from J, the gap between germline ends came to 13 bases.

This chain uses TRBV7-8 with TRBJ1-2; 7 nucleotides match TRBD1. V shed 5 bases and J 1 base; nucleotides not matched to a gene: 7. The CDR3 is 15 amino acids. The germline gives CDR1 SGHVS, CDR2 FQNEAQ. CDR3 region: CASSPGGQFNYGYTF. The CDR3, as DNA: TGTGCCAGCAGCCCGGGGGGACAGTTTAACTATGGCTACACCTTC.

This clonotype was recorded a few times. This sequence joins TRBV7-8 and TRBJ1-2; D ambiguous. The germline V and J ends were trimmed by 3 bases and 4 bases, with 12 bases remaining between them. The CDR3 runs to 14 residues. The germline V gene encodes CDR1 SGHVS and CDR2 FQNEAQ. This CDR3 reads CASSLGDVSYGYTF. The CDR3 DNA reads TGTGCCAGCAGCTTGGGAGACGTTAGCTATGGCTACACCTTC.

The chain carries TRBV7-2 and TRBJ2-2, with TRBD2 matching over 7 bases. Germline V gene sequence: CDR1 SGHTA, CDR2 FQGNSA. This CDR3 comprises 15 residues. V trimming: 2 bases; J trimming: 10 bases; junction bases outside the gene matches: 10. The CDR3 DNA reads TGTGCCAGCAGCTTATATCTAGCGGCCACCTTGGAGCTGTTTTTT. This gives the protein CASSLYLAATLELFF.

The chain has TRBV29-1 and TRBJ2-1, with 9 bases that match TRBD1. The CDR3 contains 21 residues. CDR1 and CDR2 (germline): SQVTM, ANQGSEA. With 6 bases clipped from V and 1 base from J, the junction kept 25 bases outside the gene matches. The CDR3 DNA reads TGCAGCGTCCACCCCCCAAACAGGGGGCTTACGACTTCTCGTTCCTACAATGAGCAGTTCTTC. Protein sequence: CSVHPPNRGLTTSRSYNEQFF.

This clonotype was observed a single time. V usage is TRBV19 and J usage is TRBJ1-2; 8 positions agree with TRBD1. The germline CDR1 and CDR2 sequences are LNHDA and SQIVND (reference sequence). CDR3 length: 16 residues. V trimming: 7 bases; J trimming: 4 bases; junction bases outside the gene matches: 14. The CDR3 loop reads CASTPGGRTATYGYTF. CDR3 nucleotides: TGTGCCAGTACCCCAGGGGGCAGAACAGCAACCTATGGCTACACCTTC.

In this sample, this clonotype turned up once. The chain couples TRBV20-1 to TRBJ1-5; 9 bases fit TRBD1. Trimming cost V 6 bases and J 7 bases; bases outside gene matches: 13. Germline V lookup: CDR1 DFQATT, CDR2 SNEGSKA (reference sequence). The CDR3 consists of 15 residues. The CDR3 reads CSAGPGQGGPQPQHF. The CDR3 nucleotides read TGCAGTGCGGGCCCGGGACAGGGCGGCCCCCAGCCCCAGCATTTT.

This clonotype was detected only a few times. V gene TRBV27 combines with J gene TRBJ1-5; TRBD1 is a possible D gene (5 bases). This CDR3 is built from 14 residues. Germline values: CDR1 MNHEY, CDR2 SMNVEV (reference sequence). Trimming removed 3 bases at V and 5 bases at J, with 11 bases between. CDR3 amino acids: CASSFEGRDQPQHF. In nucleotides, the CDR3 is TGTGCCAGCAGTTTTGAGGGGAGAGATCAGCCCCAGCATTTT.